This T cell receptor beta chain was sequenced for a study of graft-versus-host responses after intestinal transplantation. Study-wide results and limits: Detection of GvH clones occurred in recipient marrow, and some had their first appearance in ileum or blood.

A note on this clone: Its antigen is currently unknown.

Measured with immunoSEQ multiplex PCR; TCRdb has only the in-frame clones, and not every one. Counted here are roughly 100,000 clones, roughly 93% occurring once; the ten biggest clones make up under 1.5%. The TCR sequence derives from a human donor who received an intestinal transplant. The sample was unstimulated CD8+ T cells sorted from spleen or lymph node cells, taken before intestinal transplant.

DNA of the CDR3: TGTGCCAGCAGTCAGACGGGTGAGCAGTTCTTC. Its protein is CASSQTGEQFF. The chain uses TRBV27 and TRBJ2-1; D call uncertain. Germline values: CDR1 MNHEY, CDR2 SMNVEV (reference sequence). V lost 5 bases and J lost 9, with 8 bases in between. The CDR3 is 11 residues long.